Detailed here is one T cell receptor (beta chain). Its antigen is not known. After re-calling the 5' RACE reads, TCRdb lists one entry per CDR3 protein, DNA absent. The specimen's table records approximately 150,000 distinct CDR3 sequences. The sample is drawn from a study of monozygotic twins with inflammatory bowel disease. Study conclusions and caveats: Among patients, repertoires may have gained variability from differing immunosuppressive treatments.

Whole blood, unsorted for T cells, was the source of total RNA. The specimen was blood. The sequence was collected from a human donor with ulcerative colitis or Crohn's disease, or a healthy co-twin of an affected twin (not recorded which).

The CDR3 reads CSARIRTGANTGELFF. The rearrangement links TRBV20-1 to TRBJ2-2; TCRdb indicates TRBD1, and absent DNA this call remains unverified. The CDR3 covers 16 residues. The germline V gene encodes CDR1 DFQATT and CDR2 SNEGSKA (reference sequence).